This T cell receptor beta chain was profiled in a study of T cell repertoires in cytomegalovirus infection. On the study more broadly: Carrying CMV and the relevant HLA type showed in public TCR beta signatures.

TCRdb re-called the reads with MiXCR, one entry per CDR3 protein. This table holds 160,000 or so distinct CDR3 sequences, 15% to 20% found once. Trimming took 3 bases from V and 3 from J, leaving 15 bases between them. This CDR3 has 15 residues. Germline CDR1 and CDR2: MDHEN and SYDVKM. Study-level findings and limits: Public TCR beta family frequency separated CMV-and-HLA carriers, including in an independent cohort. HLA-C-restricted CMV clonotypes gave the most frequent clonotype in two of eight donors.

As regards this clonotype: Its target is unknown.

What was sequenced was CD8+ T cells from PBMCs. The chain joins TRBV28 to TRBJ2-7; D possibly uses TRBD1 or TRBD2 (5 bases each). The source of this sequence is a human donor in good health (CMV status not recorded). Some clones in this sample may be carry-over from other donors' samples. Here the CDR3 reads CASSFFGAMGYEQYF. Here the CDR3 DNA reads TGTGCCAGCAGTTTCTTCGGGGCCATGGGCTACGAGCAGTACTTC.